The clone carrying this T cell receptor beta chain was recorded only once. This record comes from a study of blood T cell repertoires in COVID-19. The CDR3 totals 15 residues. Losses at the gene ends were 6 bases for V and 1 base for J; bases not matched to a gene: 5. CDR1 WNHNN and CDR2 SYGVQD come from the germline V gene (reference sequence). Clones were sequenced by immunoSEQ multiplex PCR, and TCRdb holds only the in-frame ones, with some missing. The top ten hold 15% to 20% of the sample, which has tens of thousands of clones, roughly 84% seen once. The sequenced sample was peripheral blood. The sequence derives from a man in his 60s with COVID-19, enrolled during active disease. The gene calls are TRBV10-1 and TRBJ2-7; TRBD2 aligns across 11 bases. The CDR3 DNA is TGCGCCAGCAGCCCCGGGACTAGCGGATCCTACGAGCAGTACTTC. Protein: CASSPGTSGSYEQYF.